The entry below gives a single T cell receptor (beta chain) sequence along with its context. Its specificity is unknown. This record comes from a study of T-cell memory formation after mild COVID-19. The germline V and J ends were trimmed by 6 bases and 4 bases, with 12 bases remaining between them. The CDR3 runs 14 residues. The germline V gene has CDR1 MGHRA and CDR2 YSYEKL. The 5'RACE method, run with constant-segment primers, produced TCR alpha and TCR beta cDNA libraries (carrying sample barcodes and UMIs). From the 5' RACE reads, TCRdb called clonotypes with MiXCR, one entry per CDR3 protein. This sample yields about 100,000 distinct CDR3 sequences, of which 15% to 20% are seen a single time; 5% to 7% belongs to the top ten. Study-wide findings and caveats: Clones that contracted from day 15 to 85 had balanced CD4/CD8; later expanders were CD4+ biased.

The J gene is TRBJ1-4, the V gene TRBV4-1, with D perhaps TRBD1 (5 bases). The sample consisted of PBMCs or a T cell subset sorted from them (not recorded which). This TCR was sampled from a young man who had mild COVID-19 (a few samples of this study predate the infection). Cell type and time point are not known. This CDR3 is CASSGAGNNEKLFF. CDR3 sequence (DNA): TGCGCCAGCAGTGGGGCCGGGAATAATGAAAAACTGTTTTTT.